Each of the 15 T cell receptor beta chains below was sequenced from the same sample in a study of long-term antiretroviral therapy in people with HIV. Version v3.0 of the immunoSEQ assay ran at survey level. Clones were read by immunoSEQ multiplex PCR, and TCRdb kept only the in-frame ones, dropping some. The sample has 20,000 to 30,000 clones, around 85% seen once. This specimen consisted of unsorted PBMCs, obtained 2.3 years after starting antiretroviral therapy. All receptors come from a man aged 35-49 years with HIV.

V is TRBV7-9 and J is TRBJ2-7; 11 nucleotides agree with TRBD1. V dropped 1 base and J dropped 4; count of bases not matched to a gene: 3. The CDR3 has 15 residues. Germline CDR1 SEHNR, CDR2 FQNEAQ (reference sequence). The CDR3 sequence: CASSLGTGGKYEQYF. In nucleotides, the CDR3 is TGTGCCAGCAGCTTAGGGACAGGGGGCAAATACGAGCAGTACTTC.

The V call is TRBV14, the J call TRBJ2-7, with D uncertain. This CDR3 region has 15 residues. V lost 0 bases, J lost 6 bases, and 15 bases lay in between. Germline CDR1 reads SGHDN; CDR2 reads FVKESK. CDR3 sequence (DNA): TGTGCCAGCAGCCAAGATAGTGTTGGGGTGCGCGAGCAGTACTTC. This translates into CASSQDSVGVREQYF.

This clone appeared once. The V and J genes are TRBV13 and TRBJ2-7, with D perhaps being TRBD1 or TRBD2 (7 bases each). The V end was cut by 3 bases, the J end by 5 bases, with 17 bases between. The length of the CDR3 is 15 residues. Germline lookup yields CDR1 PRHDT and CDR2 FYEKMQ (reference sequence). CDR3 sequence reads: CASSLGRGRGNEQYF. The CDR3 nucleotides are TGTGCCAGCAGCTTGGGGAGGGGGCGAGGAAACGAGCAGTACTTC.

This clone was seen only a few times. The chain joins TRBV9 to TRBJ2-1, with 8 bases fitting TRBD1. CDR1 SGDLS and CDR2 YYNGEE come from the germline V gene. CDR3 length: 16 amino acids. V lost 0 bases to trimming and J lost 0 bases; unmatched junction nucleotides: 2. The CDR3 protein is CASSVGTGISYNEQFF. CDR3 coding DNA: TGTGCCAGCAGCGTAGGGACAGGGATCTCCTACAATGAGCAGTTCTTC.

This rearrangement joins TRBV15 to TRBJ2-1, with TRBD2 matching 7 bases. Unmatched junction bases numbered 4, after V lost 1 base and J lost 4 bases. Germline lookup yields CDR1 LNHNV and CDR2 YYDKDF (reference sequence). This CDR3 has 15 amino acids. The CDR3 DNA follows: TGTGCCACCAGCAGAGTTAGGACTAGTTACAATGAGCAGTTCTTC. Translating gives CATSRVRTSYNEQFF.

The V gene is TRBV11-2, the J gene TRBJ2-1; the match to TRBD1 covers 10 bases. V was pared by 4 bases and J by 10 bases, with 10 bases of the junction left unmatched. Germline V gene sequence: CDR1 SGHAT, CDR2 FQNNGV. The CDR3 runs 15 residues. CDR3 loop: CASSSWGQGFSEQFF. In DNA, the CDR3 is TGTGCCAGCAGCTCCTGGGGACAGGGGTTTTCCGAGCAGTTCTTC.

V gene TRBV25-1 combines with J gene TRBJ1-1; no clear D gene. Trimming took 1 base from V and 1 from J, leaving 7 bases between them. Germline loops: CDR1 MGHDK, CDR2 SYGVNS. The CDR3 is made up of 14 amino acids. In nucleotides, the CDR3 is TGTGCCAGCAGTGAATCAGACCCGAACACTGAAGCTTTCTTT. Translation gives CASSESDPNTEAFF.

J is TRBJ2-2 and V is TRBV29-1; 8 nucleotides match TRBD2. With 4 bases clipped from V and 0 bases from J, the junction kept 4 bases outside the gene matches. Looked up from germline, CDR1 is SQVTM and CDR2 is ANQGSEA. The CDR3 runs to 15 residues. This CDR3 is CSVGGGLANTGELFF. The CDR3 DNA is TGCAGCGTTGGCGGGGGACTAGCGAACACCGGGGAGCTGTTTTTT.

The rearrangement uses TRBV29-1 and TRBJ2-7; D is tentatively TRBD1 or TRBD2 (7 bases each). Germline assignment: CDR1 SQVTM and CDR2 ANQGSEA. V was shortened by 1 base and J by 0 bases, with 19 bases between the two germline ends. The CDR3 totals 17 residues. The CDR3 sequence is CSVEGGAGGGGSYEQYF. In nucleotides, the CDR3 is TGCAGCGTTGAAGGGGGAGCAGGGGGAGGGGGCTCCTACGAGCAGTACTTC.

This chain connects TRBV7-6 to TRBJ2-5, with a weak D call TRBD1 (6 bases). Germline V gene data show CDR1 as SGHVS and CDR2 as FNYEAQ. The V end lost 5 bases, the J end lost 5 bases, and 15 bases lay between the germline ends. The CDR3 length is 14 residues. CDR3 DNA: TGTGCCAGCAGCCTTATAGGGACAATTGAGACCCAGTACTTC. Its translation: CASSLIGTIETQYF.

The chain carries TRBV6-1 and TRBJ2-7, with 8 bases that match TRBD1. Germline lookup yields CDR1 MNHNS and CDR2 SASEGT. This CDR3 comprises 14 residues. J lost 6 bases, V lost 2 bases, and 6 bases had no gene match. CDR3 bases: TGTGCCAGCAGTGAAATCGGGACAGGCGTCGAGCAGTACTTC. Translated: CASSEIGTGVEQYF.

This clone has just a few counts. The DNA of the CDR3 is TGTGCCACCAGCAGAGCGGGCACCTCCTACGAGCAGTACTTC. This encodes CATSRAGTSYEQYF. This chain uses TRBV15 with TRBJ2-7; D gene ambiguous. Germline loops: CDR1 LNHNV, CDR2 YYDKDF (reference sequence). The V and J ends lost 1 base and 0 bases respectively, with 7 bases between them. The CDR3 contains 14 residues.

This chain uses TRBV30 with TRBJ1-5; D not certain. V gave up 7 bases and J gave up 2 bases, with 15 bases separating them. The CDR3 has 14 residues. CDR1 and CDR2 from the germline V gene are GTSNPN and SVGIG (reference sequence). CDR3 region: CASKAGDGNQPQHF. CDR3 sequence (DNA): TGTGCCTCAAAGGCAGGTGACGGCAATCAGCCCCAGCATTTT.

This clone was seen only once. The chain couples TRBV19 to TRBJ1-1, with 8 bases identical to TRBD1. J lost 1 base, V lost 1 base, and 5 bases had no gene match. The CDR3 extends over 16 amino acids. Germline-derived CDR1 and CDR2 are LNHDA and SQIVND (reference sequence). CDR3 DNA: TGTGCCAGTAGTATAGGGGCAGGGGGCCGGAACACTGAAGCTTTCTTT. The encoded protein is CASSIGAGGRNTEAFF.

J is TRBJ1-5 and V is TRBV19, with D unclear. This CDR3 has 15 amino acids. Trimming removed 4 bases from V and 1 base from J, with 11 bases in between. Germline V gives CDR1 LNHDA, CDR2 SQIVND (reference sequence). CDR3 in amino acids: CASSTDGRSNQPQHF. Here the CDR3 DNA reads TGTGCCAGTAGTACAGACGGGAGGAGCAATCAGCCCCAGCATTTT.